Detailed here is one T cell receptor beta chain. Its specificity is unknown. The sample belongs to a study of cytotoxic CD8 clonotypes in ibrutinib-treated CLL. Frozen PBMC stocks contributed around 1.9 micrograms of genomic DNA to the TCR beta libraries. Findings and caveats of the study: There were few public clonotypes, and on treatment they contracted or stayed stable. Clonality was higher at baseline than in age-matched healthy donors and tracked circulating CD8+ T-cell counts.

CDR1 SGHDN and CDR2 FVKESK come from the germline V gene. V lost 1 base and J lost 4; bases outside the gene matches: 8. This CDR3 spans 16 amino acids. TCRdb's table, derived via immunoSEQ multiplex PCR, lists solely in-frame clones and lacks some. The table has approximately 300,000 clones, almost 80% seen once. Sequenced here: PBMCs, sampled before ibrutinib treatment. The rearrangement uses TRBV14 and TRBJ2-5, with 8 bases lining up with TRBD2. This TCR came from a human donor with chronic lymphocytic leukemia. The CDR3 spells CASSQVAGGRGETQYF. In DNA form, the CDR3 reads TGTGCCAGCAGCCAAGTCGCGGGAGGACGGGGAGAGACCCAGTACTTC.